The source of this T cell receptor beta chain is a study of PD-L1 blockade in urothelial cancer. Time point defined: pretreatment peripheral blood. Pretreatment and on-treatment blood mononuclear cell samples were taken, totaling between 1 and 8 time points per patient. V shed 5 bases and J shed 8 bases, with 12 bases lying between them. The CDR3 is 12 residues long. Germline CDR1 reads MDHEN; CDR2 reads SYDVKM. The protocol was immunoSEQ multiplex PCR, while the TCRdb copy is restricted to in-frame clones and leaves out a portion. Of roughly 130,000 clones in the sample, 70% to 85% were seen once. The input for sequencing was PBMCs, taken around atezolizumab (anti-PD-L1) treatment. This receptor was identified in a man aged 45 to 65 with urothelial cancer. The chain carries TRBV28 and TRBJ1-2; unclear D gene. The CDR3 sequence is CASSQVLYGYTF. DNA of the CDR3: TGTGCCAGCAGTCAGGTGTTATACGGCTACACCTTC.